This TCR beta chain emerged from a study of PD-1 blockade in classical Hodgkin lymphoma. Study results and limitations: Researchers reported that CD4+ TCR diversity, though not CD8+, rose significantly by C4D1.

The method was immunoSEQ multiplex PCR; TCRdb's version includes in-frame clones alone and lacks a portion of them. The sample records over 9,000 clones, 80% to 85% being singletons. From germline, CDR1 is SGDLS and CDR2 YYNGEE. The CDR3 covers 16 residues. V lost 4 bases, J lost 5 bases, and 7 bases stayed unmatched. On this clone: The antigen remains undetermined.

The sample's time point: cycle 4 day 1 (C4D1), after five to seven weeks of nivolumab. Every patient experienced relapse after autologous stem cell transplantation, and brentuximab vedotin exposure varied. Investigators isolated CD4+ T cells from thawed PBMCs through magnetic negative selection. The chain recombines TRBV9 with TRBJ2-5, with 14 bases matching TRBD2. The TCR comes from a human donor with classical Hodgkin lymphoma. The input for sequencing was CD4+ T cells from blood, taken before the fourth cycle of nivolumab. DNA for the CDR3: TGTGCCAGCAGCACTCGACTAGCGGGGGGGCATGAGACCCAGTACTTC. Protein: CASSTRLAGGHETQYF. The variable domain in full, with the rest retrieved from reference TRBV9 and TRBJ2-5, is DSGVTQTPKHLITATGQRVTLRCSPRSGDLSVYWYQQSLDQGLQFLIQYYNGEERAKGNILERFSAQQFPDLHSELNLSSLELGDSALYFCASSTRLAGGHETQYFGPGTRLLVL.